This T cell receptor beta chain is from a study of T-cell memory formation after mild COVID-19. Study as a whole: TCR clusters were mostly donor specific.

In germline, CDR1 is LGHNA, CDR2 YSLEER. This CDR3 is 16 amino acids long. The V and J ends lost 4 bases and 2 bases respectively, with 18 bases between them. The study's findings and limits: Day 15 to 85 contractors were CD4/CD8 balanced; later expanders leaned CD4+.

TCRdb fed the 5' RACE reads into MiXCR, producing one record per CDR3 protein. Of some 100,000 distinct CDR3 sequences listed, more than 9.5% were seen once; the top ten hold roughly 40%. This clonotype was observed at least ten times. Its specificity is unknown. The receptor was isolated from a man aged 18-30 years who had mild COVID-19 (a few samples of this study predate the infection). Cell type and time point are not known. The chain recombines TRBV4-3 with TRBJ2-7, with D possibly called TRBD1 or TRBD2 (5 bases each). Sample: PBMCs or a T cell subset sorted from them (not recorded which). This CDR3 reads CASSPYSGTDTYEQYF. The CDR3, as DNA: TGCGCCAGCAGCCCCTACTCCGGGACGGACACCTACGAGCAGTACTTC.